The rows below give T cell receptor beta chains drawn from one sample of a study of blood T cells in healthy people across ages. TCRdb passed the 5' RACE reads through MiXCR, listing each CDR3 protein once. This table has hundreds of thousands of distinct CDR3 sequences, around 24% appearing once. The sample also formed part of further work on T cells of mothers and their children.

Sample: blood. These TCRs come from a boy younger than 18 in good health. The CDR3 runs from the conserved cysteine through the conserved F or W. A D gene is named only where the DNA matches it firmly. Where a row states a size, it is once, few, many or the class of an expanded clone; other rows omit it.

V gene	clone size	D gene	J gene	CDR3 protein	CDR3 DNA
TRBV7-6	few	TRBD2	TRBJ2-5	CASSASGGVLEYF	TGTGCCAGCAGCGCTAGCGGGGGGGTGCTTGAGTACTTC
TRBV6-5	.	TRBD2	TRBJ2-1	CASSSLMRGGRGNEQFF	TGTGCCAGCAGTTCCCTCATGCGGGGGGGCCGGGGCAATGAGCAGTTCTTC
TRBV10-3	.	TRBD1	TRBJ2-3	CAICTGVTDTQYF	TGTGCCATCTGCACAGGGGTCACAGATACGCAGTATTTT
TRBV15	few	.	TRBJ1-2	CATSTIRTGPQNYGYTF	TGTGCCACCAGCACAATCCGCACGGGCCCGCAGAACTATGGCTACACCTTC
TRBV4-3	many	TRBD1	TRBJ2-7	CASSQDWTGGMYEQYF	TGCGCCAGCAGCCAAGATTGGACAGGGGGCATGTACGAGCAGTACTTC
TRBV19	.	TRBD1	TRBJ2-7	CASSGTGNHYEQYF	TGTGCCAGTAGTGGGACAGGCAATCACTACGAGCAGTACTTC
TRBV7-9	.	.	TRBJ1-2	CASVVLLRGAYGYTF	TGTGCCAGCGTGGTGCTGCTCCGCGGGGCCTATGGCTACACCTTC
TRBV7-2	many	.	TRBJ2-4	CASSLEPRNIQYF	TGTGCCAGCAGCTTAGAGCCAAGAAACATTCAGTACTTC
TRBV30	.	TRBD2	TRBJ2-5	CAWTPGLTSLGTQYF	TGTGCCTGGACGCCTGGCTTGACTAGCTTGGGGACCCAGTACTTC
TRBV12-3/TRBV12-4	.	TRBD1	TRBJ1-1	CASSTLTGMNTEAFF	TGTGCCAGCAGTACCCTGACAGGGATGAACACTGAAGCTTTCTTT
TRBV7-9	.	TRBD1	TRBJ1-1	CASDSGGYEAFF	TGTGCCAGTGACTCAGGGGGGTATGAAGCTTTCTTT
TRBV4-3	few	.	TRBJ2-1	CASSENGGHSNNEQFF	TGCGCCAGCAGCGAAAACGGGGGACATTCCAACAATGAGCAGTTCTTC
TRBV20-1	.	.	TRBJ2-2	CSARGLLAVNTGELFF	TGCAGTGCTAGAGGCTTACTAGCAGTCAACACCGGGGAGCTGTTTTTT
TRBV29-1	.	.	TRBJ1-2	CSVAGGNGYTF	TGCAGCGTTGCGGGGGGTAATGGCTACACCTTC
TRBV4-3	once	TRBD1	TRBJ1-6	CASSHRTGADSPLHF	TGCGCCAGCAGCCACCGGACAGGGGCGGATTCACCCCTCCACTTT
TRBV29-1	many	.	TRBJ1-5	CSARGGSNQPQHF	TGCAGCGCCAGGGGTGGGAGCAATCAGCCCCAGCATTTT
TRBV5-1	.	TRBD2	TRBJ2-5	CASSLSLRGETQYF	TGCGCCAGCAGCCTCAGCCTGCGGGGGGAGACCCAGTACTTC
TRBV7-2	.	TRBD1	TRBJ2-1	CASCSRTGGSSYNEQFF	TGTGCCAGCTGCTCGAGGACAGGGGGGAGCTCCTACAATGAGCAGTTCTTC
TRBV9	few	.	TRBJ1-2	CASNEGGGGPGYGYTF	TGTGCCAGCAACGAGGGGGGTGGGGGGCCCGGCTATGGCTACACCTTC
TRBV20-1	once	TRBD1	TRBJ2-2	CSASQGAAGELFF	TGCAGTGCTAGTCAGGGGGCGGCCGGGGAGCTGTTTTTT
TRBV7-9	few	TRBD1	TRBJ2-1	CASSQAGTGYNEQFF	TGTGCCAGCAGCCAAGCCGGGACAGGCTACAATGAGCAGTTCTTC
TRBV6-1	.	TRBD2	TRBJ2-1	CASRSGTSGRGSYNEQFF	TGTGCCAGCAGGTCCGGGACTAGCGGGAGAGGCTCCTACAATGAGCAGTTCTTC
TRBV4-3	few	TRBD1	TRBJ1-2	CASSQDDRAESNYGYTF	TGCGCCAGCAGCCAAGATGACAGGGCCGAATCTAACTATGGCTACACCTTC
TRBV28	.	TRBD1	TRBJ1-2	CASSPRQGVPYGYTF	TGTGCCAGCAGTCCAAGACAGGGGGTCCCCTATGGCTACACCTTC